This T cell receptor (beta chain) was obtained from a study of shared clonotypes between healthy human individuals. Germline loops: CDR1 MNHNY, CDR2 SVGAGI (reference sequence). J was trimmed by 2 bases and V by 5 bases; bases with no gene match: 9. The CDR3 is 16 residues long. As to this clone: Its target is not known.

Study-level points and caveats: Among non-shared clonotypes, generation probabilities were lower than among those shared by all four donors.

Assay used: immunoSEQ multiplex PCR; TCRdb lists only in-frame clones, some missing. Here the sample spans just over 2,000,000 clones, approximately 95% being singletons. This sequence originates from a man aged 18 to 30 in good health. The sequenced sample was naive CD4+ T cells sorted from blood. Indicated subset: CD45RA+ positively selected. This chain uses TRBV6-6 with TRBJ2-5; 9 bases agree with TRBD1. CDR3 coding DNA: TGTGCCAGCAGTAGGCGGACAGGGGCGGCTCAAGAGACCCAGTACTTC. This sequence encodes CASSRRTGAAQETQYF.